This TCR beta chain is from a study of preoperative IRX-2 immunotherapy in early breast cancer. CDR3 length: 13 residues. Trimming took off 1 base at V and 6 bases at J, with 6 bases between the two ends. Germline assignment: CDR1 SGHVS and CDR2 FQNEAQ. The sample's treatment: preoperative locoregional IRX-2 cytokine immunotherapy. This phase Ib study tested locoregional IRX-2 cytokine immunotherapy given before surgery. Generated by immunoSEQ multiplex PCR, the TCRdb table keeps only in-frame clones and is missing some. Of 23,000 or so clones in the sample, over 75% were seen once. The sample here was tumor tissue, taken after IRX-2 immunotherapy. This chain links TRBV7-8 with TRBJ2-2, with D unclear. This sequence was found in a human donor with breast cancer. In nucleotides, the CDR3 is TGTGCCAGCAGCTTAGTTGGCGCCGGGGAGCTGTTTTTT. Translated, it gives CASSLVGAGELFF.